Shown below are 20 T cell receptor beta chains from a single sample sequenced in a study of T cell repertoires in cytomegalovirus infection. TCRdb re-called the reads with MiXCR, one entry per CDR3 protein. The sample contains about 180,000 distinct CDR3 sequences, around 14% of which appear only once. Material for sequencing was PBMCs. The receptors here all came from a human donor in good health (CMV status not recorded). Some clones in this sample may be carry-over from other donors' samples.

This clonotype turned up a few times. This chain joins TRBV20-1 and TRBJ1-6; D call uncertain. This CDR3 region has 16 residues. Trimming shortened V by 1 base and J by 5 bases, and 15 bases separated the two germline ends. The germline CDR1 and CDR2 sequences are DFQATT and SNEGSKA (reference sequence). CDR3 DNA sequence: TGCAGTGCTAGAGGGGGAGTCACATTGGATAATTCACCCCTCCACTTT. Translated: CSARGGVTLDNSPLHF.

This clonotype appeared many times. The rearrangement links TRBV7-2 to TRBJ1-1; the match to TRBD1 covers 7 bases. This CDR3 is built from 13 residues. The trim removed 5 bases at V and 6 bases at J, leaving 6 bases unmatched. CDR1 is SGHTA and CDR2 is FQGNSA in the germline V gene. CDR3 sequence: CASSLRGRAEAFF. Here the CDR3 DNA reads TGTGCCAGCAGCCTCAGGGGGAGGGCTGAAGCTTTCTTT.

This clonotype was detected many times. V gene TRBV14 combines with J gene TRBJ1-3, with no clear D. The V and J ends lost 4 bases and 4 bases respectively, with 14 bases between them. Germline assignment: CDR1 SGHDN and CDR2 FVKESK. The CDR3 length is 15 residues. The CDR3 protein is CASSPGPLDGNTIYF. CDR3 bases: TGTGCCAGCAGCCCCGGGCCTCTCGACGGAAACACCATATATTTT.

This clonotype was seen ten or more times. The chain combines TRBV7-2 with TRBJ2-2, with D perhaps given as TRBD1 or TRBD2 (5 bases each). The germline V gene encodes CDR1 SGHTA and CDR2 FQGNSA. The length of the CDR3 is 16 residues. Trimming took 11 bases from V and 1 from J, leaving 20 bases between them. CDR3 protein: CAAMGVQNLNTGELFF. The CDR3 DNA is TGTGCCGCCATGGGGGTCCAAAACCTGAACACCGGGGAGCTGTTTTTT.

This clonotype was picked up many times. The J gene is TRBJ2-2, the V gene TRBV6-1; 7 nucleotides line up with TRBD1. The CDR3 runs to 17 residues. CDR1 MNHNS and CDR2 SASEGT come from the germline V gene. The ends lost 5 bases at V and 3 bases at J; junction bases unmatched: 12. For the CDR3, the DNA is TGTGCCAGCAGTTCCCCTTCCCTGACAGGGCACACCGGGGAGCTGTTTTTT. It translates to CASSSPSLTGHTGELFF.

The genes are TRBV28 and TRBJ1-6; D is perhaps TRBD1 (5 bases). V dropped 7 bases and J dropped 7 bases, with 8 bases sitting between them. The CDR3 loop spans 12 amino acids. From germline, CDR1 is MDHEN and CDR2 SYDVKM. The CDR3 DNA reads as TGTGCCAGCACCGGGGCCAATTCACCCCTCCACTTT. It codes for CASTGANSPLHF.

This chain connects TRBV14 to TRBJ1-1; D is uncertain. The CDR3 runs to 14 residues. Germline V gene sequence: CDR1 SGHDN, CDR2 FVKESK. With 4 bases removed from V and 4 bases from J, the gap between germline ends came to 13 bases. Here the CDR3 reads CASSPERSSTEAFF. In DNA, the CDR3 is TGTGCCAGCAGCCCCGAAAGGTCGAGCACTGAAGCTTTCTTT.

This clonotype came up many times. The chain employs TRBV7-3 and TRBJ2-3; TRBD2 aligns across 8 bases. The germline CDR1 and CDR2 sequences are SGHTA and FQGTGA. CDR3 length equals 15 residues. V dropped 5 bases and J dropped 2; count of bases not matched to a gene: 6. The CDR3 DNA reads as TGTGCCAGCAGCAATAGCGGGGCCCTCACAGATACGCAGTATTTT. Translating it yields CASSNSGALTDTQYF.

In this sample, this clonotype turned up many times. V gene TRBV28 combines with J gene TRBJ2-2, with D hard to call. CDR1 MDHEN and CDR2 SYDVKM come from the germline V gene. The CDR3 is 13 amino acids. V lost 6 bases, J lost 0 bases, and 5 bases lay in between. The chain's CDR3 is CASSFTNTGELFF. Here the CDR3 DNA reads TGTGCCAGCAGCTTTACGAACACCGGGGAGCTGTTTTTT.

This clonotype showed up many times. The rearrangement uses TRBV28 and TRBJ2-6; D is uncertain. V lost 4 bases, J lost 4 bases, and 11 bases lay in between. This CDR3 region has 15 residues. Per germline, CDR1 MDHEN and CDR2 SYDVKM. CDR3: CASSSGKRGANVLTF. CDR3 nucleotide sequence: TGTGCCAGCAGTTCTGGAAAAAGGGGGGCCAACGTCCTGACTTTC. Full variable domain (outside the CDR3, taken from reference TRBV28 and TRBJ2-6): DVKVTQSSRYLVKRTGEKVFLECVQDMDHENMFWYRQDPGLGLRLIYFSYDVKMKEKGDIPEGYSVSREKKERFSLILESASTNQTSMYLCASSSGKRGANVLTFGAGSRLTVL.

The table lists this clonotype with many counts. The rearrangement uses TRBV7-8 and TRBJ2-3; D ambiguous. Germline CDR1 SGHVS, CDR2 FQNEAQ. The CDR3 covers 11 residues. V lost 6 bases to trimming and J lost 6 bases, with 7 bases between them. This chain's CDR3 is CASSRWDTQYF. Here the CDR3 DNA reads TGTGCCAGCAGTCGATGGGATACGCAGTATTTT.

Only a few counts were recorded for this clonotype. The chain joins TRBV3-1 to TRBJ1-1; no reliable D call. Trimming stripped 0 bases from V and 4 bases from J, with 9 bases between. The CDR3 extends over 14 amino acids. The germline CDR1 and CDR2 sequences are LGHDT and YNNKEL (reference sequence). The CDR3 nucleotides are TGTGCCAGCAGCCAAGATTTGGGTGCCACTGAAGCTTTCTTT. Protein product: CASSQDLGATEAFF.

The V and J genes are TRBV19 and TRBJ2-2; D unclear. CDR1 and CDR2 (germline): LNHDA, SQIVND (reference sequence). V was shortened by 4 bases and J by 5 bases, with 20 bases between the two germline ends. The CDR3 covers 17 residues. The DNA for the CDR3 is TGTGCCAGTAGTACCGACCCCTTCCGGACGGGTACCGGGGAGCTGTTTTTT. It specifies CASSTDPFRTGTGELFF.

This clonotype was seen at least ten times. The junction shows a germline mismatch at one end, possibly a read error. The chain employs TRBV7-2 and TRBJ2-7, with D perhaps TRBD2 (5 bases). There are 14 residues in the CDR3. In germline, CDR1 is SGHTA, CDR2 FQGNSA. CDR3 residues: CASSLAMASGEQYF. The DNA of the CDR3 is TGTGCCAGCAGCCTAGCCATGGCCTCTGGCGAGCAGTACTTC.

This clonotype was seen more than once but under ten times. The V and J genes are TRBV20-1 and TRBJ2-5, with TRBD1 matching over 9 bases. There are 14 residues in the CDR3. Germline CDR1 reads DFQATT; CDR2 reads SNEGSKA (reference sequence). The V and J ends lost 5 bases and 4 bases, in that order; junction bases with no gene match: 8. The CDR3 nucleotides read TGCAGTGCTTCAATCCCGGGACAGGGAGAGACCCAGTACTTC. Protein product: CSASIPGQGETQYF.

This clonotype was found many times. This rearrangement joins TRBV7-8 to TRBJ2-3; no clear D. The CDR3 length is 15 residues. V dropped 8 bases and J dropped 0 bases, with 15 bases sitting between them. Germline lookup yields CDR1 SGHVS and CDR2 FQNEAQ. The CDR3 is CASCPQRQSTDTQYF. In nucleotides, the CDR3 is TGTGCCAGCTGCCCACAGAGGCAAAGCACAGATACGCAGTATTTT.

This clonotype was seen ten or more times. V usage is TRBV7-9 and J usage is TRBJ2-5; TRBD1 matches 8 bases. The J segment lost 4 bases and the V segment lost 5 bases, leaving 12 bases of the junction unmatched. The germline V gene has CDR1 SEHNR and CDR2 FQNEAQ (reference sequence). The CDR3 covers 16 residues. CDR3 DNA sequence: TGTGCCAGCAGCGAGGACACGACAGGGGTTGGAGAGACCCAGTACTTC. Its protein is CASSEDTTGVGETQYF. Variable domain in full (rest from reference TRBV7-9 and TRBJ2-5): DTGVSQNPRHKITKRGQNVTFRCDPISEHNRLYWYRQTLGQGPEFLTYFQNEAQLEKSRLLSDRFSAERPKGSFSTLEIQRTEQGDSAMYLCASSEDTTGVGETQYFGPGTRLLVL.

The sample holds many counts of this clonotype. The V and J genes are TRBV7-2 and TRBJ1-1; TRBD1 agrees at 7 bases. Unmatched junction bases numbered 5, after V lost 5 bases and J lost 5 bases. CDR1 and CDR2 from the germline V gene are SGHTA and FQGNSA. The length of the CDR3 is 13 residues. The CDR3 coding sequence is TGTGCCAGCAGCCCGACAGGGAGGACTGAAGCTTTCTTT. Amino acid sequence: CASSPTGRTEAFF.

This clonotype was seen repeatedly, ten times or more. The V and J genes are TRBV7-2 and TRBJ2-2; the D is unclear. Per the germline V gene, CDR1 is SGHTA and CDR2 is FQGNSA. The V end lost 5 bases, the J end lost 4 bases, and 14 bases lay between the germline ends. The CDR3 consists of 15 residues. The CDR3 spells CASSVTRVRTGELFF. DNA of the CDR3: TGTGCCAGCAGCGTTACAAGGGTGCGCACCGGGGAGCTGTTTTTT.

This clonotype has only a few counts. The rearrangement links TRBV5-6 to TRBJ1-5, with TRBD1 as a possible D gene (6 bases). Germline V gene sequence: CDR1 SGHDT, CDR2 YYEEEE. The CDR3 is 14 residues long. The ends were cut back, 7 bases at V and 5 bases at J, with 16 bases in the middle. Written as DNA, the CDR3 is TGTGCCAGCCAAGAACAGGGAGGAGATCAGCCCCAGCATTTT. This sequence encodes CASQEQGGDQPQHF. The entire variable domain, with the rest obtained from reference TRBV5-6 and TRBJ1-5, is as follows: DAGVTQSPTHLIKTRGQQVTLRCSPKSGHDTVSWYQQALGQGPQFIFQYYEEEERQRGNFPDRFSGHQFPNYSSELNVNALLLGDSALYLCASQEQGGDQPQHFGDGTRLSIL.